Listed here is a single T cell receptor beta chain. Its target is unknown. Points from the study as a whole: In terms of TCR gene usage, tumor memory CD4+ T cells clustered together with blood and lymph node memory CD4+ cells, as well as with lymph node naive CD4+ cells. Tumor Tregs overlapped most with tumor, then blood, naive CD4+ cells.

V dropped 3 bases and J dropped 7 bases, with 9 bases sitting between them. CDR1 and CDR2 from the germline V gene are SGHTA and FQGNSA. The CDR3 is 12 amino acids. TCRdb passed the 5' RACE reads through MiXCR, listing each CDR3 protein once. The sample records roughly 64,000 distinct CDR3 sequences, 20% to 25% being singletons. Sequences were obtained from memory CD4+ T cells sorted from a lymph node. Described subset: memory CD4+ T cells, CD4+CD45RO+CD25-. The TCR originated in a female donor with breast cancer. The chain uses TRBV7-2 and TRBJ1-2; a weak D match, TRBD1 (5 bases). CDR3 region: CASSFEGFGYTF. CDR3 in DNA: TGTGCCAGCAGCTTCGAGGGGTTTGGCTACACCTTC.